The entry that follows covers one T cell receptor beta chain sequence. This specimen belongs to a study of OX40 agonist ivuxolimab in advanced cancers. TCRdb's table, derived via immunoSEQ multiplex PCR, lists solely in-frame clones and lacks some. The table lists about 82,000 clones, around 78% of them singletons. The receptor comes from an adult with an advanced solid tumor such as melanoma, head and neck, liver or kidney cancer. This specimen consisted of CD4+ or CD8+ T cells sorted from blood, obtained in a trial of the OX40 agonist ivuxolimab.

The CDR3 sequence is CASSARPSGGSWGDTQYF. The CDR3 DNA reads as TGTGCCAGCAGCGCCAGGCCTAGCGGGGGGTCCTGGGGCGATACGCAGTATTTT. This chain uses TRBV11-2 with TRBJ2-3, with 11 bases aligning to TRBD2. Germline loops: CDR1 SGHAT, CDR2 FQNNGV. J lost 6 bases, V lost 5 bases, and 16 bases had no gene match. The CDR3 length is 18 residues.